This is a list of T cell receptor beta chains from one sample in a study of blood T cell repertoires in COVID-19. Libraries were prepared by immunoSEQ multiplex PCR; TCRdb keeps only in-frame clonotypes and omits some of them. Among approximately 110,000 clones, approximately 84% were seen once, and the ten largest hold about 2%. Sequenced material: peripheral blood. The receptors originated from a human donor in a cohort sampled during active COVID-19. The CDR3 runs from the conserved cysteine through the conserved F or W.

j_call	cdr3_length	v_call	cdr3_aa
TRBJ2-7	14	TRBV3-1/TRBV3-2	CASSEGDNSYEQYF
TRBJ1-1	14	TRBV14	CASSQAGVLGEAFF
TRBJ2-5	14	TRBV2	CASSEVASGGTQYF
TRBJ2-2	15	TRBV7-3	CASSLNRETPGELFF
TRBJ1-5	15	TRBV7-2	CASSLSQGAGQPQHF
TRBJ2-5	14	TRBV28	CASKGYGGTETQYF
TRBJ1-1	15	TRBV6-6	CASSYGQGKGEEAFF
TRBJ1-2	14	TRBV5-1	CASSLATAGDGYTF
TRBJ2-1	11	TRBV5-1	CATTSGSEQFF
TRBJ1-1	15	TRBV5-1	CASSLSGGEGTEAFF
TRBJ2-1	15	TRBV6-5	CASSLTSGGYNEQFF
TRBJ2-7	14	TRBV5-4	CASSSRLAGDEQYF
TRBJ2-7	15	TRBV4-1	CASSQIGSASYEQYF
TRBJ2-5	14	TRBV6-2/TRBV6-3	CASSYRSVQETQYF
TRBJ2-5	14	TRBV10-3	CAITSRAGQETQYF
TRBJ2-5	15	TRBV4-2	CASSPRQGAFATQYF
TRBJ2-7	15	TRBV11-2	CASSRRRQGLYEQYF
TRBJ2-7	15	TRBV6-5	CASSYGQTTSYEQYF
TRBJ1-1	13	TRBV5-1	CASSFVSNTEAFF
TRBJ1-5	15	TRBV9	CASSAGTGVAQPQHF
TRBJ2-1	13	TRBV7-2	CASSLVRGGEQFF
TRBJ2-1	15	TRBV5-1	CASSPDGGSYNEQFF
TRBJ2-3	15	TRBV28	CASSSGLAGTDTQYF
TRBJ2-3	16	TRBV30	CAWSDPTGFRTDTQYF
TRBJ2-3	13	TRBV6-5	CASQRDFTDTQYF
TRBJ2-3	17	TRBV5-1	CASSLASSGGAVDTQYF
TRBJ1-2	16	TRBV28	CASSLFGGRSNYGYTF
TRBJ1-2	13	TRBV6-5	CASTPRSNYGYTF
TRBJ1-2	13	TRBV19	CASSVQGADGYTF
TRBJ2-1	16	TRBV4-2	CASSQRTSGEGNEQFF
TRBJ2-5	15	TRBV10-3	CAISEELQTAKTQYF
TRBJ2-7	18	TRBV7-9	CASSSGTSGVGPPSEQYF
TRBJ2-1	11	TRBV20-1	CSAENYNEQFF
TRBJ2-1	15	TRBV5-4	CASSPGTSGYNEQFF
TRBJ1-2	15	TRBV28	CASSVPREVNYGYTF
TRBJ1-1	17	TRBV2	CASIQDKSRGRGSSAFF
TRBJ2-5	15	TRBV7-2	CASSPRAGGQETQYF
TRBJ1-6	18	TRBV6-1	CASSEALGGTFYNSPLHF
TRBJ1-4	15	TRBV30	CAWSPTTGINEKLFF
TRBJ2-3	14	TRBV2	CASSGLDPTDTQYF
TRBJ1-1	18	TRBV19	CASSTAGGGRAQTTEAFF
TRBJ2-1	17	TRBV3-1/TRBV3-2	CASSQVHPFAGVNEQFF
TRBJ2-1	11	TRBV29-1	CSVLRYNEQFF
TRBJ2-2	13	TRBV7-6	CASSLDETGELFF
TRBJ2-7	14	TRBV28	CASSYGTGGSEQYF
TRBJ2-3	15	TRBV18	CASSSRQGNTDTQYF
TRBJ1-4	15	TRBV7-9	CASTLGVHANEKLFF
TRBJ1-1	15	TRBV19	CASSPPGQGNTEAFF
TRBJ2-7	13	TRBV6-2/TRBV6-3	CASSYSQAYEQYF
TRBJ1-1	13	TRBV4-3	CASSQEAGTEAFF
TRBJ1-2	13	TRBV7-2	CASSYKTGDGYTF